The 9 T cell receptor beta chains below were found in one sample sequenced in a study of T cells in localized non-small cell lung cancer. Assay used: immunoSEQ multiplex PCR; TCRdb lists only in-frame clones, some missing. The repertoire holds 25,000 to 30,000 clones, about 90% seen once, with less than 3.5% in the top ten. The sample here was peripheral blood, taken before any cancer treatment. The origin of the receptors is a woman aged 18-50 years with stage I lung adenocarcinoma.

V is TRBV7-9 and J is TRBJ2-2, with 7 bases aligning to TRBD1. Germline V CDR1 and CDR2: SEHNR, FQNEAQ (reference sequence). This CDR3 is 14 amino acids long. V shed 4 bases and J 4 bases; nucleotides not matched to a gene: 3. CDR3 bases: TGTGCCAGCAGCTCGACAGGGATCACCGGGGAGCTGTTTTTT. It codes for CASSSTGITGELFF.

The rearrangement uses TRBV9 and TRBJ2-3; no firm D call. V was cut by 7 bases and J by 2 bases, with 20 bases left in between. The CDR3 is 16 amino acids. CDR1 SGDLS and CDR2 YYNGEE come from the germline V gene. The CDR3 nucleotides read TGTGCCAGCGCCCCCCAGAACAGAGGTCCCACAGATACGCAGTATTTT. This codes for CASAPQNRGPTDTQYF.

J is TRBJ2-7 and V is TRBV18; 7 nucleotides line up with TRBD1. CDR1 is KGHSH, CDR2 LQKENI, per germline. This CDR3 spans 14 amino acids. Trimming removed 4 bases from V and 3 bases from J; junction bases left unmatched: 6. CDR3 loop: CASSRNDRDYEQYF. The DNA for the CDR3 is TGTGCCAGCTCACGAAATGACAGGGACTACGAGCAGTACTTC. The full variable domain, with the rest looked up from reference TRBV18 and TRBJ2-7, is NAGVMQNPRHLVRRRGQEARLRCSPMKGHSHVYWYRQLPEEGLKFMVYLQKENIIDESGMPKERFSAEFPKEGPSILRIQQVVRGDSAAYFCASSRNDRDYEQYFGPGTRLTVT.

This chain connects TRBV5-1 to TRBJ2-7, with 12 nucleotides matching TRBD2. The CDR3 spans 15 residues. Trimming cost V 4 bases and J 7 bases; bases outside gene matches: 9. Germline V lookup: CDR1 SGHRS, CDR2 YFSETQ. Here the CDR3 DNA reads TGCGCCAGCAGCGCGCTAGGACTAGCGGGACAAGAGCAGTACTTC. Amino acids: CASSALGLAGQEQYF. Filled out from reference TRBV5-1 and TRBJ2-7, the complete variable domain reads KAGVTQTPRYLIKTRGQQVTLSCSPISGHRSVSWYQQTPGQGLQFLFEYFSETQRNKGNFPGRFSGRQFSNSRSEMNVSTLELGDSALYLCASSALGLAGQEQYFGPGTRLTVT.

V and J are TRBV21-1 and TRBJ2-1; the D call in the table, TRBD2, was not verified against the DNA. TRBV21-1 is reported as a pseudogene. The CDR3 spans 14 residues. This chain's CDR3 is CASSNQRYYNEQFF. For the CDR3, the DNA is TGTGCCAGCAGCAACCAGCGGTACTACAATGAGCAGTTCTTC.

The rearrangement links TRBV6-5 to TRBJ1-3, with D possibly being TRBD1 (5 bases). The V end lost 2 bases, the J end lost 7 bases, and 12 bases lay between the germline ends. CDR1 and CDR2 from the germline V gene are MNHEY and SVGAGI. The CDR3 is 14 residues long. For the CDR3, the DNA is TGTGCCAGCAGTTACCAGGGTGGAGGGAACACCATATATTTT. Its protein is CASSYQGGGNTIYF.

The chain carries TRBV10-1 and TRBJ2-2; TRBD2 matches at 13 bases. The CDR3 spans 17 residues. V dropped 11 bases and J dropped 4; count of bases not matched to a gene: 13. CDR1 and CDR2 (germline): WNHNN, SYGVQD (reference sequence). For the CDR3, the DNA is TGCGCCTGGGGACTAGCGGGATTAAAGATAGGCACCGGGGAGCTGTTTTTT. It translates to CAWGLAGLKIGTGELFF.

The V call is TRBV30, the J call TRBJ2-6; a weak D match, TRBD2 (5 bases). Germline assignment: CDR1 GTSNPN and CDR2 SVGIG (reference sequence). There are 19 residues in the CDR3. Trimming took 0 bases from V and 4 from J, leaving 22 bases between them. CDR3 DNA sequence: TGTGCCTGGAGTGTACCGTCAAGTCGTGTTTCGGGAGGGGCCAACGTCCTGACTTTC. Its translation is CAWSVPSSRVSGGANVLTF. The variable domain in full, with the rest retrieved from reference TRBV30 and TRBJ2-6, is SQTIHQWPATLVQPVGSPLSLECTVEGTSNPNLYWYRQAAGRGLQLLFYSVGIGQISSEVPQNLSASRPQDRQFILSSKKLLLSDSGFYLCAWSVPSSRVSGGANVLTFGAGSRLTVL.

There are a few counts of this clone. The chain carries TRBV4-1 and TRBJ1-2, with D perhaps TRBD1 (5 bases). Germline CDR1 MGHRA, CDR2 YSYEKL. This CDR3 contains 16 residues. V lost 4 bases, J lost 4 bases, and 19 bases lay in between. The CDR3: CASSPLGRTLGYGYTF. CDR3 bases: TGCGCCAGCAGCCCTCTGGGACGGACATTGGGCTATGGCTACACCTTC.